These 18 T cell receptor beta chains came from one sample sequenced in a study of blood T cell repertoires in COVID-19. TCRdb's copy holds only in-frame clones and misses some; the assay was immunoSEQ multiplex PCR. The sample consists of more than 150,000 clones, more than 70% of them appearing once. Material for sequencing was peripheral blood. The receptor source for this set is a man aged 35-49 years with active or convalescent COVID-19.

V is TRBV6-1 and J is TRBJ1-6, with TRBD1 matching over 7 bases. Losses at the gene ends were 2 bases for V and 10 bases for J; bases not matched to a gene: 8. Germline CDR1 MNHNS, CDR2 SASEGT. This CDR3 has 15 amino acids. In DNA, the CDR3 is TGTGCCAGCAGTGAACAGGTGACAGGGAGATCACCCCTCCACTTT. Its protein is CASSEQVTGRSPLHF.

The chain recombines TRBV11-2 with TRBJ2-7; tentative D call: TRBD1 (5 bases). Germline-derived CDR1 and CDR2 are SGHAT and FQNNGV. The CDR3 extends over 15 amino acids. V lost 1 base and J lost 2, with 12 bases in between. CDR3 residues: CASSLARDSAYEQYF. DNA of the CDR3: TGTGCCAGCAGCTTAGCCAGGGATTCGGCCTACGAGCAGTACTTC.

This clone was seen more than once but under ten times. This chain links TRBV18 with TRBJ1-4; D is perhaps TRBD1 (6 bases). With 0 bases removed from V and 14 bases from J, the gap between germline ends came to 13 bases. Per the germline V gene, CDR1 is KGHSH and CDR2 is LQKENI. This CDR3 is built from 13 residues. The CDR3 nucleotides are TGTGCCAGCTCACCACCGGGACAACCGGGGCTGTTTTTT. It is translated as CASSPPGQPGLFF.

The chain has TRBV5-6 and TRBJ1-2; 7 bases line up with TRBD1. CDR1 and CDR2 (germline): SGHDT, YYEEEE. The CDR3 sequence is 13 residues long. With V trimmed by 4 bases and J by 6 bases, 6 bases remained unmatched. The CDR3 bases are TGTGCCAGCAGCGAGACAGGGAGTGATGGCTACACCTTC. Translation gives CASSETGSDGYTF.

The genes are TRBV7-8 and TRBJ2-5; 7 bases map to TRBD1. Losses at the gene ends were 5 bases for V and 3 bases for J; bases not matched to a gene: 6. Germline lookup yields CDR1 SGHVS and CDR2 FQNEAQ. CDR3 length: 14 residues. Here the CDR3 reads CASSHTGAKETQYF. CDR3 coding DNA: TGTGCCAGCAGCCACACAGGGGCGAAAGAGACCCAGTACTTC.

The V gene is TRBV27, the J gene TRBJ2-2, with 9 nucleotides matching TRBD1. Trimming removed 6 bases from V and 4 bases from J; junction bases left unmatched: 15. The V gene's germline CDR1 is MNHEY and CDR2 SMNVEV (reference sequence). This CDR3 has 18 residues. The CDR3 loop is CASSPDRGFFRVTGELFF. The CDR3 DNA reads TGTGCCAGCAGCCCTGACAGGGGGTTTTTCCGGGTCACCGGGGAGCTGTTTTTT.

The chain has TRBV19 and TRBJ1-5, with D maybe TRBD1 (5 bases). Germline-derived CDR1 and CDR2 are LNHDA and SQIVND (reference sequence). With 2 bases removed from V and 1 base from J, the gap between germline ends came to 12 bases. The CDR3 has 16 residues. CDR3 protein: CASSIWGGESNQPQHF. The CDR3 region has the DNA TGTGCCAGTAGTATATGGGGGGGAGAAAGCAATCAGCCCCAGCATTTT.

V and J are TRBV6-1 and TRBJ1-5; 8 bases are shared with TRBD1. This CDR3 spans 17 amino acids. J was trimmed by 1 base and V by 1 base; bases with no gene match: 6. Germline CDR1 and CDR2: MNHNS and SASEGT. As DNA, the CDR3 is TGTGCCAGCAGTGAAGTTAGGACAGGGACGAGCAATCAGCCCCAGCATTTT. This codes for CASSEVRTGTSNQPQHF.

V is TRBV11-3 and J is TRBJ2-3; TRBD2 agrees at 8 bases. Germline assignment: CDR1 SGHNT and CDR2 YENEEA. The CDR3 is 16 residues long. Unmatched junction bases numbered 7, after V lost 5 bases and J lost 0 bases. The CDR3 DNA reads as TGTGCCAGCAGCCGTTTTAGCGGGGTTAGCACAGATACGCAGTATTTT. Translated: CASSRFSGVSTDTQYF.

This clone has just one count. The chain uses TRBV20-1 and TRBJ2-1, with D perhaps matching TRBD2 (7 bases). The CDR3 sequence is 14 residues long. In germline, CDR1 is DFQATT, CDR2 SNEGSKA (reference sequence). Trimming took 3 bases from V and 10 from J, leaving 19 bases between them. This CDR3 reads CSASADSPGGEQFF. The CDR3 DNA follows: TGCAGTGCTAGTGCCGACTCTCCGGGGGGCGAGCAGTTCTTC.

V gene TRBV5-4 combines with J gene TRBJ2-5; no clear D. CDR1 is SGHNT and CDR2 is YYREEE in the germline V gene (reference sequence). The CDR3 is made up of 13 amino acids. V lost 0 bases to trimming and J lost 3 bases, with 6 bases between them. The CDR3 nucleotides read TGTGCCAGCAGCTTGGCTGCGGAAGAGACCCAGTACTTC. This sequence encodes CASSLAAEETQYF.

The chain carries TRBV15 and TRBJ1-2, with TRBD1 matching over 9 bases. In germline, CDR1 is LNHNV, CDR2 YYDKDF (reference sequence). The CDR3 is 15 residues long. Unmatched junction bases numbered 8, after V lost 5 bases and J lost 4 bases. The CDR3 nucleotides read TGTGCCACCAGCGGGGGACAGGGAAGTACCTATGGCTACACCTTC. Amino acids: CATSGGQGSTYGYTF.

The gene calls are TRBV27 and TRBJ2-1; the match to TRBD2 covers 10 bases. CDR1 is MNHEY, CDR2 SMNVEV, per germline (reference sequence). With V trimmed by 2 bases and J by 14 bases, 6 bases remained unmatched. The CDR3 is made up of 13 amino acids. CDR3 protein: CASSLDSGGLEFF. In DNA, the CDR3 is TGTGCCAGCAGTTTAGATAGCGGGGGGTTGGAGTTCTTC.

The V and J genes are TRBV4-3 and TRBJ2-1; D might be TRBD2 (7 bases). The germline CDR1 and CDR2 sequences are LGHNA and YSLEER. Trimming pared 0 bases from V and 9 bases from J, leaving 15 bases between. The CDR3 is made up of 15 amino acids. CDR3 region: CASSQEAGATGEQFF. In DNA, the CDR3 is TGCGCCAGCAGCCAAGAGGCGGGGGCGACGGGTGAGCAGTTCTTC.

The gene calls are TRBV6-6 and TRBJ2-5; 11 bases line up with TRBD2. CDR1 is MNHNY and CDR2 is SVGAGI in the germline V gene (reference sequence). The length of the CDR3 is 15 residues. After removal of 7 bases from V and 5 bases from J, the junction contained 9 bases not matched to a gene. The chain's CDR3 is CASKDSGGASETQYF. The CDR3 coding sequence is TGTGCCAGCAAAGATAGCGGGGGGGCCAGCGAGACCCAGTACTTC.

CDR3 nucleotide sequence: TGTGCCAGCAGTGATGAGCAGGGGACCTATAGCATGGGCAATCAGCCCCAGCATTTT. This codes for CASSDEQGTYSMGNQPQHF. The chain couples TRBV2 to TRBJ1-5; the D gene is possibly TRBD1 (6 bases). The CDR3 covers 19 residues. The V end lost 3 bases, the J end lost 2 bases, and 23 bases lay between the germline ends. The germline V gene encodes CDR1 SNHLY and CDR2 FYNNEI.

This clone has only one observation. The V and J genes are TRBV5-4 and TRBJ2-5, with D possibly being TRBD1 (6 bases). Between the trimmed V and J ends, which lost 0 bases and 3 bases, there was a span of 15 bases. CDR3 length: 16 amino acids. Germline CDR1 is SGHNT and CDR2 is YYREEE (reference sequence). The CDR3 region has the DNA TGTGCCAGCAGCTTGGACAGGGAAGCGGTGGAAGAGACCCAGTACTTC. Amino acids: CASSLDREAVEETQYF.

The chain uses TRBV6-5 and TRBJ1-5; D perhaps matches TRBD1 (5 bases). CDR3 length equals 14 residues. Germline values: CDR1 MNHEY, CDR2 SVGAGI. The V end lost 11 bases, the J end lost 0 bases, and 14 bases lay between the germline ends. This chain's CDR3 is CAATGAFSNQPQHF. The CDR3 nucleotides read TGTGCCGCTACAGGAGCCTTTAGCAATCAGCCCCAGCATTTT.